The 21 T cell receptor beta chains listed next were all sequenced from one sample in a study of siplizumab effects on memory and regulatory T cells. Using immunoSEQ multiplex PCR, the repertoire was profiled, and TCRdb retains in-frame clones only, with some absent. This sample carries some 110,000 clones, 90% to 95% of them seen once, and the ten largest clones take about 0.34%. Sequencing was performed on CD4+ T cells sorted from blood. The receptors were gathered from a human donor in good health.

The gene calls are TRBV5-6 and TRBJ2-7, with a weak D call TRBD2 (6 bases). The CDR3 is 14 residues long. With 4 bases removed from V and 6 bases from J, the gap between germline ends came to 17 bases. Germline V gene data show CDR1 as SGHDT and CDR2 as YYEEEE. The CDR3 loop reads CASSRGQWGGEQYF. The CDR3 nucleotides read TGTGCCAGCAGCCGGGGTCAGTGGGGAGGCGAGCAGTACTTC.

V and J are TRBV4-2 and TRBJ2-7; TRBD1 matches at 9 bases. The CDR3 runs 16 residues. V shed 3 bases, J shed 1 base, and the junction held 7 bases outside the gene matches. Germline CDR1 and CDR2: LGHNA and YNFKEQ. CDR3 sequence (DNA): TGTGCCAGCAGCCACCCGCGAGGACAGGGGTCCTACGAGCAGTACTTC. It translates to CASSHPRGQGSYEQYF.

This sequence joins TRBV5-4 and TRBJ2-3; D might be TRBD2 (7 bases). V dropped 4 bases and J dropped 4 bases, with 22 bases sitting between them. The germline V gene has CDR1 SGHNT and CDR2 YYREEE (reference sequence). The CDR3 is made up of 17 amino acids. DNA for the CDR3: TGTGCCAGCAGCCTCAACCGGGGGGCTGGAGGCGCAGATACGCAGTATTTT. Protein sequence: CASSLNRGAGGADTQYF.

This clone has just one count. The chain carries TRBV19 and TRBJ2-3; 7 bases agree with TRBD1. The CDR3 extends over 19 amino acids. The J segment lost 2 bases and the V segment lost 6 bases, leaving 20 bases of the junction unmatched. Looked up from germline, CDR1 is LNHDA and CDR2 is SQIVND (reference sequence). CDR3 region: CASSPIRRQGSTFTDTQYF. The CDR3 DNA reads TGTGCCAGTAGCCCCATCCGCCGACAGGGATCTACTTTCACAGATACGCAGTATTTT.

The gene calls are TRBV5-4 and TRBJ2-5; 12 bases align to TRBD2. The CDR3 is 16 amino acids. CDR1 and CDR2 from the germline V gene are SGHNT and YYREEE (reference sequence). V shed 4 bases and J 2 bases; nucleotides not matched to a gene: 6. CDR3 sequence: CASSGSGTSGQETQYF. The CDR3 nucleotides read TGTGCCAGCAGCGGCTCCGGGACTAGCGGGCAAGAGACCCAGTACTTC.

The CDR3, as DNA: TGTGCCAGCAGTTTTCGTACCGACAATGAGCAGTTCTTC. Translation: CASSFRTDNEQFF. J is TRBJ2-1 and V is TRBV2; D is ambiguous. The germline V gene encodes CDR1 SNHLY and CDR2 FYNNEI. V was trimmed by 5 bases and J by 5 bases, leaving 10 bases between them. The CDR3 covers 13 residues.

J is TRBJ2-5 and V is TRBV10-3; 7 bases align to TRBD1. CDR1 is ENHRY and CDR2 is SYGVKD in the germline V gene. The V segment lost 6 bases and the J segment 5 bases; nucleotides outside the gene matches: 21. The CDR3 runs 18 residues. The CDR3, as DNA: TGTGCCATCAGCCCGTTTACTTCCGGGACAGAGGGGTATGAGACCCAGTACTTC. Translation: CAISPFTSGTEGYETQYF.

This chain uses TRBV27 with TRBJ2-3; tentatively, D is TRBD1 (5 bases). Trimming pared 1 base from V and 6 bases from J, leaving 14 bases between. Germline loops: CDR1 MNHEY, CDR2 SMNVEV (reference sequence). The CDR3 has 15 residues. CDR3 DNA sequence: TGTGCCAGCAGTTTATGGGGCCCAATGGGGGATACGCAGTATTTT. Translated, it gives CASSLWGPMGDTQYF.

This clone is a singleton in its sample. The CDR3 loop reads CASSGGGYNEQFF. CDR3 sequence (DNA): TGCGCCAGCAGCGGCGGCGGTTACAATGAGCAGTTCTTC. The chain carries TRBV5-1 and TRBJ2-1, with D unclear. V was shortened by 4 bases and J by 4 bases, with 9 bases between the two germline ends. The CDR3 runs to 13 residues. Germline lookup yields CDR1 SGHRS and CDR2 YFSETQ.

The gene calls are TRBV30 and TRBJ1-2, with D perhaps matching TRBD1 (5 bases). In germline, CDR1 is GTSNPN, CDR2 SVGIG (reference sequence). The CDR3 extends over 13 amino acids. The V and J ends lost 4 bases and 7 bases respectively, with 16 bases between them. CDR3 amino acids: CAWKRQGLSGYTF. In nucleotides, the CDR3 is TGTGCCTGGAAGAGGCAGGGCCTAAGTGGCTACACCTTC.

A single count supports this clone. The CDR3 sequence: CASSSDRYEQYF. CDR3 bases: TGTGCCAGCAGCTCGGACAGATACGAGCAGTACTTC. V and J are TRBV5-4 and TRBJ2-7, with a possible D match to TRBD1 (6 bases). This CDR3 spans 12 amino acids. Trimming stripped 3 bases from V and 4 bases from J, with 8 bases between. CDR1 SGHNT and CDR2 YYREEE come from the germline V gene (reference sequence).

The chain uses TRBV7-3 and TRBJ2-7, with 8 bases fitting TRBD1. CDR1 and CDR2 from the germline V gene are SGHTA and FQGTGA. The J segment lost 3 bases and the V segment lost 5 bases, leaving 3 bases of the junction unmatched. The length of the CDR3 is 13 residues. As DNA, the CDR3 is TGTGCCAGCAGCGCGGGACAGGACTACGAGCAGTACTTC. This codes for CASSAGQDYEQYF.

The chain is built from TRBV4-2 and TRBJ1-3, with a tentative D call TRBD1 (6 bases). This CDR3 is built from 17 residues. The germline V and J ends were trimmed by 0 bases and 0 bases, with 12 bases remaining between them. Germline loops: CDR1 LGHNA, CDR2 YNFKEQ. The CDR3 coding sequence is TGTGCCAGCAGCCAAGAACGAACAGGGCTCTCTGGAAACACCATATATTTT. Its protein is CASSQERTGLSGNTIYF.

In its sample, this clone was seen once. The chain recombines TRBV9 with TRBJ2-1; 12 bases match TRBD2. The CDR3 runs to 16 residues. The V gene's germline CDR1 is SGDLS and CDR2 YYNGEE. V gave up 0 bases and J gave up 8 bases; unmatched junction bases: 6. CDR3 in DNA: TGTGCCAGCAGCGTAGGCCCTAGCGGGAGGGCCCATGAGCAGTTCTTC. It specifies CASSVGPSGRAHEQFF.

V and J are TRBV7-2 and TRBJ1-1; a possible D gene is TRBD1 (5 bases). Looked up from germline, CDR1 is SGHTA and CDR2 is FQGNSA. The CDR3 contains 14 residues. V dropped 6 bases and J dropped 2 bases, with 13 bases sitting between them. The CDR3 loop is CASRPGGGNTEAFF. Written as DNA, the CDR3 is TGTGCCAGCAGACCGGGGGGAGGAAACACTGAAGCTTTCTTT.

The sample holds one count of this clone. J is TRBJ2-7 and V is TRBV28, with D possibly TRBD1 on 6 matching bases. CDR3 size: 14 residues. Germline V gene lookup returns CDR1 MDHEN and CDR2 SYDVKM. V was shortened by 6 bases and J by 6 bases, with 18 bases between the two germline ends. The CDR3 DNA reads TGTGCCAGCAGCGGACAGCCTCTTGAGTTCGAGCAGTACTTC. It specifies CASSGQPLEFEQYF. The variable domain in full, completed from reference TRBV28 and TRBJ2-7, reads DVKVTQSSRYLVKRTGEKVFLECVQDMDHENMFWYRQDPGLGLRLIYFSYDVKMKEKGDIPEGYSVSREKKERFSLILESASTNQTSMYLCASSGQPLEFEQYFGPGTRLTVT.

The CDR3, as DNA: TGTGCCAGCAGCCCCATGGGACAGGGCAATCAGCCCCAGCATTTT. Translating gives CASSPMGQGNQPQHF. The chain recombines TRBV7-2 with TRBJ1-5; 8 positions match TRBD1. CDR1 is SGHTA, CDR2 FQGNSA, per germline. This CDR3 is built from 15 residues. The ends lost 5 bases at V and 2 bases at J; junction bases unmatched: 5. Drawing the rest from reference TRBV7-2 and TRBJ1-5, the complete variable domain is GAGVSQSPSNKVTEKGKDVELRCDPISGHTALYWYRQSLGQGLEFLIYFQGNSAPDKSGLPSDRFSAERTGGSVSTLTIQRTQQEDSAVYLCASSPMGQGNQPQHFGDGTRLSIL.

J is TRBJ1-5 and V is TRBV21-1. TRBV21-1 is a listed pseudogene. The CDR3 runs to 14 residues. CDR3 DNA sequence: TGTGCCAGCAGCAACAAAGATAGCAATCAGCCCCAGCATTTT. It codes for CASSNKDSNQPQHF.

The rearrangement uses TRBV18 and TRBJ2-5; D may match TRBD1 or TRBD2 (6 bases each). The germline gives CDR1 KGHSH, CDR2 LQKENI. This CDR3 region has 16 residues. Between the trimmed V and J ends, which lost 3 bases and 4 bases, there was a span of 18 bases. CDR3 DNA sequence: TGTGCCAGCTCACCCTTCCAACAGGGAGGTGGAGAGACCCAGTACTTC. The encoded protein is CASSPFQQGGGETQYF. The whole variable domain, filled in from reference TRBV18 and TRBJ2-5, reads NAGVMQNPRHLVRRRGQEARLRCSPMKGHSHVYWYRQLPEEGLKFMVYLQKENIIDESGMPKERFSAEFPKEGPSILRIQQVVRGDSAAYFCASSPFQQGGGETQYFGPGTRLLVL.

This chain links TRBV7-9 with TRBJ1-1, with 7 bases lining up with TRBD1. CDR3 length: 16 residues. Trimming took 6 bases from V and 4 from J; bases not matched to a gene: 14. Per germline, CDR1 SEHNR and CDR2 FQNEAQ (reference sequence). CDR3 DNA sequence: TGTGCCAGCAGACCCAATTCAAACAGGGGAGGCACTGAAGCTTTCTTT. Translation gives CASRPNSNRGGTEAFF.

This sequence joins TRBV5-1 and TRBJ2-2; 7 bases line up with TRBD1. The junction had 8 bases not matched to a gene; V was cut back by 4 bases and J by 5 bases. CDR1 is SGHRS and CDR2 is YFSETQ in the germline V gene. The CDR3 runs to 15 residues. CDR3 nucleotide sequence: TGCGCCAGCAGCATGACAGGGAAGGGTACCGGGGAGCTGTTTTTT. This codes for CASSMTGKGTGELFF. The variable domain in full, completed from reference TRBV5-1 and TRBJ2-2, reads KAGVTQTPRYLIKTRGQQVTLSCSPISGHRSVSWYQQTPGQGLQFLFEYFSETQRNKGNFPGRFSGRQFSNSRSEMNVSTLELGDSALYLCASSMTGKGTGELFFGEGSRLTVL.